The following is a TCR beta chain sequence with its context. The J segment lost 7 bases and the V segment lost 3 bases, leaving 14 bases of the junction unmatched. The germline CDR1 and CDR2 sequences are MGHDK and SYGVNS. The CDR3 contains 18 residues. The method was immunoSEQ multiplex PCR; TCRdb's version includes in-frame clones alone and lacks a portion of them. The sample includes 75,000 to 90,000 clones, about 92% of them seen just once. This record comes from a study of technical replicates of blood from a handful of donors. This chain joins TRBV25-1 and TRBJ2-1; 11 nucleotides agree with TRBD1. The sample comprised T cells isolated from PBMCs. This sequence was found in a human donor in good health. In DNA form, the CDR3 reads TGTGCCAGCAGTGACGCTACTACCGGGACAGGGGGTGGAAATGAGCAGTTCTTC. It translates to CASSDATTGTGGGNEQFF.